One and the same sample provided the 29 T cell receptor beta chains below, sequenced in a study of blood T cell repertoires in COVID-19. Assay: immunoSEQ multiplex PCR; the TCRdb copy retains only in-frame clones and omits some. The sample records about 210,000 clones, around three quarters being singletons. Material for sequencing was peripheral blood. All receptors derive from a woman aged 70-85 years with acute or convalescent COVID-19.

The genes are TRBV6-4 and TRBJ2-6; TRBD1 matches 8 bases. The V gene end was trimmed by 8 bases and the J gene end by 2 bases; junction bases not matched to a gene: 8. CDR1 and CDR2 (germline): MRHNA, SNTAGT. The CDR3 sequence is 16 residues long. CDR3 sequence reads: CASARQGQAGANVLTF. CDR3 in DNA: TGTGCCAGCGCCAGACAGGGGCAGGCTGGGGCCAACGTCCTGACTTTC.

This clone was detected a few times. The chain combines TRBV5-1 with TRBJ2-2, with a tentative D call TRBD2 (6 bases). Germline V CDR1 and CDR2: SGHRS, YFSETQ. The CDR3 loop spans 17 amino acids. V was trimmed by 2 bases and J by 0 bases, leaving 14 bases between them. CDR3 region: CASSLLSGYANTGELFF. The CDR3 DNA follows: TGCGCCAGCAGCTTACTTAGCGGCTACGCGAACACCGGGGAGCTGTTTTTT. Together with reference TRBV5-1 and TRBJ2-2, the CDR3 gives the full variable domain: KAGVTQTPRYLIKTRGQQVTLSCSPISGHRSVSWYQQTPGQGLQFLFEYFSETQRNKGNFPGRFSGRQFSNSRSEMNVSTLELGDSALYLCASSLLSGYANTGELFFGEGSRLTVL.

This chain uses TRBV14 with TRBJ2-3, with 7 positions matching TRBD2. This CDR3 has 15 residues. Germline CDR1 and CDR2: SGHDN and FVKESK. Losses at the gene ends were 4 bases for V and 6 bases for J; bases not matched to a gene: 10. CDR3 in amino acids: CASSPTGRGMDTQYF. In nucleotides, the CDR3 is TGTGCCAGCAGCCCTACCGGGCGGGGGATGGATACGCAGTATTTT.

The V and J genes are TRBV19 and TRBJ1-6; 7 nucleotides line up with TRBD1. The CDR3 length is 15 residues. The germline gives CDR1 LNHDA, CDR2 SQIVND (reference sequence). Trimming cost V 3 bases and J 6 bases; bases outside gene matches: 5. The CDR3 loop is CASSMGDRFNSPLHF. DNA for the CDR3: TGTGCCAGTAGTATGGGGGACAGATTTAATTCACCCCTCCACTTT.

The genes are TRBV2 and TRBJ1-6, with TRBD1 as a possible D gene (6 bases). Germline values: CDR1 SNHLY, CDR2 FYNNEI. This CDR3 is built from 13 residues. Trimming took 8 bases from V and 7 from J, leaving 12 bases between them. CDR3 sequence: CASHGQGNSPLHF. CDR3 bases: TGTGCCAGCCACGGCCAGGGGAATTCACCCCTCCACTTT.

This clone was counted ten times or more. The chain recombines TRBV4-1 with TRBJ1-2; no definite D call. The CDR3 has 14 amino acids. Germline assignment: CDR1 MGHRA and CDR2 YSYEKL. V was cut by 1 base and J by 4 bases, with 10 bases left in between. CDR3 amino acids: CASSQGIGPYGYTF. The CDR3 DNA reads TGCGCCAGCAGCCAAGGTATTGGCCCCTATGGCTACACCTTC.

The chain has TRBV5-1 and TRBJ2-6; D is unresolved. CDR1 and CDR2 (germline): SGHRS, YFSETQ. The CDR3 loop spans 14 amino acids. V was clipped by 3 bases and J by 2 bases, with 6 bases between them. The chain's CDR3 is CASSSDTGANVLTF. The CDR3 nucleotides are TGCGCCAGCAGCTCCGACACTGGGGCCAACGTCCTGACTTTC.

The genes are TRBV14 and TRBJ2-4; 9 bases line up with TRBD2. The ends lost 1 base at V and 0 bases at J; junction bases unmatched: 13. The V gene's germline CDR1 is SGHDN and CDR2 FVKESK. The CDR3 totals 20 residues. The CDR3 protein is CASSQAATSGIRSAKNIQYF. The CDR3 DNA sequence: TGTGCCAGCAGCCAAGCCGCGACTAGCGGTATCAGATCAGCCAAAAACATTCAGTACTTC.

This clone was counted once. This chain links TRBV7-9 with TRBJ1-2, with 10 nucleotides matching TRBD1. Germline CDR1 and CDR2: SEHNR and FQNEAQ (reference sequence). With V trimmed by 5 bases and J by 5 bases, 11 bases remained unmatched. The CDR3 has 16 residues. CDR3 region: CASSDLPGQGTYGYTF. The CDR3 bases are TGTGCCAGCAGCGACTTACCGGGACAGGGGACTTATGGCTACACCTTC.

V gene TRBV5-5 combines with J gene TRBJ2-2, with D perhaps matching TRBD1 (6 bases). Trimming cost V 5 bases and J 1 base, with 15 bases left between them. CDR1 and CDR2 (germline): SGHKS, YYEKEE (reference sequence). This CDR3 is 16 amino acids long. The CDR3 DNA reads as TGTGCCAGCAGTGGTACAGGGAAGGGGAACACCGGGGAGCTGTTTTTT. As protein: CASSGTGKGNTGELFF.

The genes are TRBV3-1 (or the pseudogene TRBV3-2) and TRBJ1-1; D is perhaps TRBD1 (5 bases). CDR3 length: 14 amino acids. V lost 2 bases, J lost 1 base, and 8 bases lay in between. Germline V gene data show CDR1 as LGHDT and CDR2 as YNNKEL (reference sequence). CDR3 residues: CASSQYQGNTEAFF. The DNA for the CDR3 is TGTGCCAGCAGCCAATATCAGGGGAACACTGAAGCTTTCTTT.

This chain joins TRBV2 and TRBJ1-5; 7 bases are a match to TRBD1. Germline CDR1 reads SNHLY; CDR2 reads FYNNEI. CDR3 size: 15 residues. V trimming: 10 bases; J trimming: 2 bases; junction bases outside the gene matches: 11. The CDR3 nucleotides are TGTGCCACCCGACAGGGTTTGGGAGGCAATCAGCCCCAGCATTTT. The encoded protein is CATRQGLGGNQPQHF.

This clone showed up just once. This chain uses TRBV6-2 or TRBV6-3 with TRBJ2-5; D call uncertain. The CDR3 spans 14 residues. In germline, CDR1 is MNHEY, CDR2 SVGEGT. Trimming stripped 0 bases from V and 4 bases from J, with 9 bases between. The CDR3 nucleotides are TGTGCCAGCAGTTACTCGGATTGGAGAGAGACCCAGTACTTC. It encodes CASSYSDWRETQYF.

The chain is built from TRBV6-2 or TRBV6-3 and TRBJ2-7, with TRBD1 matching 7 bases. V shed 5 bases, J shed 2 bases, and the junction held 0 bases outside the gene matches. The CDR3 contains 12 residues. Per germline, CDR1 MNHEY and CDR2 SVGEGT. The CDR3 nucleotides read TGTGCCAGCAGTGGGACAGCCTACGAGCAGTACGTC. It specifies CASSGTAYEQYV.

This clone was seen more than once but under ten times. This chain joins TRBV24-1 and TRBJ1-4, with 7 bases matching TRBD1. This CDR3 region has 17 residues. Germline V gene lookup returns CDR1 KGHDR and CDR2 SFDVKD. Trimming cost V 3 bases and J 6 bases; bases outside gene matches: 12. Here the CDR3 reads CATSDTTSGTEYEKLFF. CDR3 bases: TGTGCCACCAGTGATACGACCTCCGGGACAGAGTATGAAAAACTGTTTTTT.

The chain couples TRBV10-3 to TRBJ1-1; D not certain. Germline V CDR1 and CDR2: ENHRY, SYGVKD. The CDR3 extends over 13 amino acids. Between the trimmed V and J ends, which lost 3 bases and 0 bases, there was a span of 5 bases. The chain's CDR3 is CAISEHLNTEAFF. Written as DNA, the CDR3 is TGTGCCATCAGTGAACATTTGAACACTGAAGCTTTCTTT.

The chain uses TRBV3-1 (or the pseudogene TRBV3-2) and TRBJ1-5; TRBD1 is a possible D gene (5 bases). Germline V gene lookup returns CDR1 LGHDT and CDR2 YNNKEL (reference sequence). The length of the CDR3 is 14 residues. The V end was cut by 0 bases, the J end by 7 bases, with 10 bases between. In DNA form, the CDR3 reads TGTGCCAGCAGCCAAGATTGGGGGGGGCAGCCCCAGCATTTT. Amino acids: CASSQDWGGQPQHF.

This rearrangement joins TRBV7-3 to TRBJ2-1, with a possible D match to TRBD1 (6 bases). CDR1 and CDR2 (germline): SGHTA, FQGTGA. V lost 3 bases and J 8 bases, leaving 14 bases between the germline ends. There are 14 residues in the CDR3. The CDR3 region has the DNA TGTGCCAGCAGCTTTGCCCAGGGGTCCTATGAGCAGTTCTTC. Its translation: CASSFAQGSYEQFF.

This clone was found a few times. The CDR3 loop reads CASSYSGPPESPLHF. The CDR3 nucleotides are TGTGCCAGCAGTTATTCAGGGCCTCCTGAGTCACCCCTCCACTTT. The chain employs TRBV6-2 or TRBV6-3 and TRBJ1-6, with D possibly matching TRBD1 (5 bases). This CDR3 comprises 15 residues. The V gene's germline CDR1 is MNHEY and CDR2 SVGEGT. The V end lost 3 bases, the J end lost 10 bases, and 16 bases lay between the germline ends.

J is TRBJ1-1 and V is TRBV6-6, with D possibly TRBD1 on 5 matching bases. There are 12 residues in the CDR3. Per germline, CDR1 MNHNY and CDR2 SVGAGI (reference sequence). V gave up 6 bases and J gave up 6 bases, with 11 bases separating them. CDR3 loop: CASSLGGAEAFF. The CDR3 nucleotides read TGTGCCAGCAGCCTGGGGGGAGCTGAAGCTTTCTTT.

This clone occurred once. V gene TRBV2 combines with J gene TRBJ1-6, with 8 bases fitting TRBD1. In germline, CDR1 is SNHLY, CDR2 FYNNEI. CDR3 length equals 13 residues. V shed 9 bases, J shed 6 bases, and the junction held 4 bases outside the gene matches. The CDR3 loop reads CASTTGANSPLHF. CDR3 sequence (DNA): TGTGCCAGTACGACAGGGGCTAATTCACCCCTCCACTTT. Supplemented by reference TRBV2 and TRBJ1-6, the full variable domain reads EPEVTQTPSHQVTQMGQEVILRCVPISNHLYFYWYRQILGQKVEFLVSFYNNEISEKSEIFDDQFSVERPDGSNFTLKIRSTKLEDSAMYFCASTTGANSPLHFGNGTRLTVT.

A single count supports this clone. The V call is TRBV7-2, the J call TRBJ2-5; 7 bases fit TRBD2. The CDR3 contains 15 residues. The germline V gene encodes CDR1 SGHTA and CDR2 FQGNSA. J was trimmed by 4 bases and V by 5 bases; bases with no gene match: 10. This chain's CDR3 is CASSPERGGRETQYF. The DNA of the CDR3 is TGTGCCAGCAGCCCAGAGCGGGGCGGACGAGAGACCCAGTACTTC.

CDR3 sequence: CATGGGEVTDTQYF. CDR3 bases: TGTGCCACCGGCGGCGGGGAGGTAACAGATACGCAGTATTTT. The J gene is TRBJ2-3, the V gene TRBV24-1; the D gene is possibly TRBD2 (6 bases). The ends were cut back, 9 bases at V and 3 bases at J, with 15 bases in the middle. Germline CDR1 reads KGHDR; CDR2 reads SFDVKD. This CDR3 comprises 14 residues.

The chain recombines TRBV19 with TRBJ2-5; D perhaps matches TRBD1 (5 bases). V was trimmed by 2 bases and J by 2 bases, leaving 9 bases between them. The CDR3 spans 14 residues. Germline V CDR1 and CDR2: LNHDA, SQIVND (reference sequence). Written as DNA, the CDR3 is TGTGCCAGTAGTATATCGACAGCTCAAGAGACCCAGTACTTC. It encodes CASSISTAQETQYF.

The CDR3 coding sequence is TGTGCCAGCAGCTTAACGAGACTAGCGGGGGGTTTCACCGGGGAGCTGTTTTTT. This sequence encodes CASSLTRLAGGFTGELFF. The chain uses TRBV7-6 and TRBJ2-2; 13 nucleotides match TRBD2. The CDR3 has 18 residues. Germline loops: CDR1 SGHVS, CDR2 FNYEAQ. The V gene end was trimmed by 2 bases and the J gene end by 4 bases; junction bases not matched to a gene: 7.

The chain is built from TRBV20-1 and TRBJ2-7; D gene ambiguous. V shed 1 base and J shed 5 bases, with 6 bases lying between them. Looked up from germline, CDR1 is DFQATT and CDR2 is SNEGSKA (reference sequence). The CDR3 spans 11 residues. The CDR3 here is CSARAGHEQYF. The CDR3 nucleotides are TGCAGTGCTAGAGCTGGCCACGAGCAGTACTTC.

This clone was observed a handful of times. This chain uses TRBV19 with TRBJ1-1; TRBD1 matches at 7 bases. CDR3 length equals 17 residues. The junction had 14 bases not matched to a gene; V was cut back by 5 bases and J by 2 bases. The germline CDR1 and CDR2 sequences are LNHDA and SQIVND (reference sequence). CDR3 DNA: TGTGCCAGTAGTGGCGGGCACCCAGGGGGTAGTAACACTGAAGCTTTCTTT. Protein sequence: CASSGGHPGGSNTEAFF.

In its sample, this clone was seen many times. The V and J genes are TRBV24-1 and TRBJ2-3; a possible D gene is TRBD1 (5 bases). Germline V gene lookup returns CDR1 KGHDR and CDR2 SFDVKD. The CDR3 loop spans 15 amino acids. Trimming stripped 4 bases from V and 0 bases from J, with 10 bases between. CDR3 region: CATSEPTGSTDTQYF. CDR3 nucleotides: TGTGCCACCAGTGAACCTACAGGAAGCACAGATACGCAGTATTTT.

CDR3 bases: TGTGCCAGCAGTTACTCGGCAGGGGCTGATCAGCCCCAGCATTTT. Its translation: CASSYSAGADQPQHF. The chain joins TRBV6-5 to TRBJ1-5; tentative D call: TRBD1 (6 bases). V lost 0 bases and J lost 5, with 11 bases in between. Germline V CDR1 and CDR2: MNHEY, SVGAGI. This CDR3 is 15 amino acids long.